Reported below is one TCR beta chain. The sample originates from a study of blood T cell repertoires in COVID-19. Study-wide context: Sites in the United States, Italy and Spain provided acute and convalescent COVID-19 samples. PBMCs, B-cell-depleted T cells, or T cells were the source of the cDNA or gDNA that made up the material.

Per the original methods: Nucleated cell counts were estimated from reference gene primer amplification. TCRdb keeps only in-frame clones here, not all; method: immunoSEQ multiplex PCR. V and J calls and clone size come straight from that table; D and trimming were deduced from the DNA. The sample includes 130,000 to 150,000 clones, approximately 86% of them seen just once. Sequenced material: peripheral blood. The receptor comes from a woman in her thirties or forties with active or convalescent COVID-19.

The CDR3 protein is CATSRDNRGYEQYF. Written as DNA, the CDR3 is TGTGCCACCAGCAGAGATAACAGGGGTTACGAGCAGTACTTC. The V call is TRBV15, the J call TRBJ2-7; 7 nucleotides match TRBD1. The J segment lost 4 bases and the V segment lost 0 bases, leaving 3 bases of the junction unmatched. The CDR3 extends over 14 amino acids. Looked up from germline, CDR1 is LNHNV and CDR2 is YYDKDF (reference sequence).